These 25 T cell receptor beta chains share one sample of origin, sequenced in a study of cytomegalovirus exposure and HLA in healthy donors. This PCR relied on a set of 60 Vbeta primers and 13 Jbeta primers. Data came from immunoSEQ multiplex PCR; TCRdb stores just in-frame clones and leaves some out. The sample consists of about 150,000 clones, roughly 68% of them appearing once. The sample comprised PBMCs. These receptors were taken from a man aged 30 to 45 in good health and CMV-seropositive.

This chain joins TRBV5-1 and TRBJ2-7; D is uncertain. There are 15 residues in the CDR3. Germline V gene data show CDR1 as SGHRS and CDR2 as YFSETQ. V dropped 1 base and J dropped 3 bases, with 14 bases sitting between them. CDR3 nucleotide sequence: TGCGCCAGCAGCTTGAATGGTGAGCCGGTCTACGAGCAGTACTTC. Encoded protein: CASSLNGEPVYEQYF.

The sample holds one count of this clone. This chain uses TRBV6-7 with TRBJ1-5; D might be TRBD1 (6 bases). TRBV6-7 is reported as an ORF; its role is uncertain. The ends were cut back, 6 bases at V and 5 bases at J, with 23 bases in the middle. The CDR3 runs to 17 residues. The DNA for the CDR3 is TGTGCCAGCAGCCCCACTCACAGGGAGATTCTGGATCAGCCCCAGCATTTT. Its translation is CASSPTHREILDQPQHF.

This clone was seen a few times. The chain couples TRBV4-1 to TRBJ2-2, with 8 bases matching TRBD1. The length of the CDR3 is 15 residues. V trimming: 4 bases; J trimming: 1 base; junction bases outside the gene matches: 2. Per germline, CDR1 MGHRA and CDR2 YSYEKL. CDR3 residues: CASSRGQGNTGELFF. The CDR3 region has the DNA TGCGCCAGCAGCCGAGGACAGGGGAACACCGGGGAGCTGTTTTTT.

The chain employs TRBV29-1 and TRBJ2-5, with D possibly matching TRBD2 (6 bases). Germline lookup yields CDR1 SQVTM and CDR2 ANQGSEA. The CDR3 is 16 residues long. With 5 bases removed from V and 2 bases from J, the gap between germline ends came to 21 bases. In nucleotides, the CDR3 is TGCAGCGTTCCACATCTCACTAGCCGGCGGCAAGAGACCCAGTACTTC. It codes for CSVPHLTSRRQETQYF.

The chain links TRBV28 to TRBJ1-1, with unresolved D. The CDR3 contains 13 residues. The germline gives CDR1 MDHEN, CDR2 SYDVKM. Between the trimmed V and J ends, which lost 6 bases and 1 base, there was a span of 9 bases. The CDR3 sequence is CASSYRQNTEAFF. CDR3 nucleotides: TGTGCCAGCAGCTACAGACAGAACACTGAAGCTTTCTTT.

The chain is built from TRBV11-3 and TRBJ2-5; D gene uncertain. With 1 base removed from V and 5 bases from J, the gap between germline ends came to 5 bases. The CDR3 is made up of 12 amino acids. Germline-derived CDR1 and CDR2 are SGHNT and YENEEA. CDR3 bases: TGTGCCAGCAGCTTAGTCGGGGAGACCCAGTACTTC. Translated: CASSLVGETQYF.

Points on this clone: Other DNA sequences within the sample encode an identical CDR3. The rearrangement uses TRBV7-9 and TRBJ1-5, with 9 bases aligning to TRBD1. V lost 5 bases, J lost 7 bases, and 6 bases stayed unmatched. From germline, CDR1 is SEHNR and CDR2 FQNEAQ (reference sequence). The CDR3 totals 14 residues. CDR3 nucleotides: TGTGCCAGCAGCCTAGGGACAGGGCTACAGCCCCAGCATTTT. Amino acid sequence: CASSLGTGLQPQHF.

This chain links TRBV9 with TRBJ1-2, with D hard to call. The CDR3 loop spans 12 amino acids. V was shortened by 0 bases and J by 6 bases, with 6 bases between the two germline ends. The germline gives CDR1 SGDLS, CDR2 YYNGEE. This chain's CDR3 is CASSVATDGYTF. The CDR3 DNA reads TGTGCCAGCAGCGTAGCCACTGATGGCTACACCTTC.

This clone was counted a few times. The rearrangement links TRBV2 to TRBJ2-2, with D possibly TRBD1 on 5 matching bases. Between the trimmed V and J ends, which lost 8 bases and 6 bases, there was a span of 13 bases. This CDR3 region has 13 residues. CDR1 is SNHLY, CDR2 FYNNEI, per germline. The CDR3 DNA reads as TGTGCCAGCGATCAGGGTCCCCCCGGGGAGCTGTTTTTT. Translation: CASDQGPPGELFF.

In regard to this clone: Relative to the germline gene, one junction end is altered; a read error may explain this. This specimen includes other DNA sequences encoding the same CDR3. The rearrangement uses TRBV10-2 and TRBJ2-3, with TRBD2 as a possible D gene (5 bases). Germline lookup yields CDR1 WSHSY and CDR2 SAAADI. This CDR3 spans 16 amino acids. The CDR3 here is CASSERVAPSTDTQYF. The DNA of the CDR3 is TGCGCCAGCAGTGAAAGAGTCGCACCTAGCACAGATACTCAGTATTTT.

The V call is TRBV10-2, the J call TRBJ2-7; 12 bases are a match to TRBD2. V lost 5 bases, J lost 5 bases, and 13 bases stayed unmatched. CDR3 length: 17 amino acids. Germline assignment: CDR1 WSHSY and CDR2 SAAADI. The CDR3 DNA is TGCGCCAGCAGTACTCGGTTAGGGGGACTAGCGGGTAACGAGCAGTACTTC. Amino acids: CASSTRLGGLAGNEQYF.

This clone was counted between two and nine times. The gene calls are TRBV6-1 and TRBJ1-4; D possibly corresponds to TRBD1 (6 bases). CDR1 is MNHNS, CDR2 SASEGT, per germline. V was clipped by 6 bases and J by 0 bases, with 8 bases between them. The CDR3 has 14 residues. CDR3 nucleotides: TGTGCCAGCAGCCACAGGGCAACTAATGAAAAACTGTTTTTT. Its translation is CASSHRATNEKLFF.

This clone was detected a few times. The chain is built from TRBV9 and TRBJ2-5, with 8 bases fitting TRBD2. With V trimmed by 3 bases and J by 2 bases, 6 bases remained unmatched. Per germline, CDR1 SGDLS and CDR2 YYNGEE. This CDR3 is 15 amino acids long. CDR3 protein: CASSAPGLAQETQYF. CDR3 coding DNA: TGTGCCAGCAGCGCACCCGGACTAGCACAAGAGACCCAGTACTTC.

The chain recombines TRBV5-4 with TRBJ1-3, with D hard to call. V lost 2 bases and J lost 0, with 6 bases in between. The CDR3 is 14 amino acids. Germline V lookup: CDR1 SGHNT, CDR2 YYREEE (reference sequence). This CDR3 reads CASSLGDSGNTIYF. CDR3 nucleotide sequence: TGTGCCAGCAGCTTAGGAGACTCTGGAAACACCATATATTTT.

The table lists this clone with a count of one. This sequence joins TRBV7-6 and TRBJ1-2; D unresolved. The CDR3 consists of 13 residues. Germline V gene lookup returns CDR1 SGHVS and CDR2 FNYEAQ. V dropped 2 bases and J dropped 2 bases, with 6 bases sitting between them. The CDR3 protein is CASSLTENYGYTF. The DNA of the CDR3 is TGTGCCAGCAGCTTAACAGAGAACTATGGCTACACCTTC.

This clone was seen only a few times. The chain is built from TRBV6-1 and TRBJ1-1; D possibly corresponds to TRBD1 (6 bases). V was pared by 5 bases and J by 2 bases, with 15 bases between. The V gene's germline CDR1 is MNHNS and CDR2 SASEGT. The CDR3 runs 15 residues. CDR3 sequence (DNA): TGTGCCAGCAGTTTCCTCTCGGACAGCAACACTGAAGCTTTCTTT. Amino acids: CASSFLSDSNTEAFF.

The chain uses TRBV6-5 and TRBJ1-5; no reliable D call. Deletions cut 5 bases from V and 2 bases from J, with 4 bases between. Germline CDR1 is MNHEY and CDR2 is SVGAGI. The length of the CDR3 is 12 residues. CDR3 amino acids: CASSLGNQPQHF. In DNA, the CDR3 is TGTGCCAGCAGTCTAGGCAATCAGCCCCAGCATTTT.

The chain couples TRBV5-4 to TRBJ2-5, with 8 bases aligning to TRBD2. The germline CDR1 and CDR2 sequences are SGHNT and YYREEE (reference sequence). The CDR3 is 17 residues long. With 1 base clipped from V and 5 bases from J, the junction kept 13 bases outside the gene matches. DNA for the CDR3: TGTGCCAGCAGCTTGCGACGGGGGGGGCCCCCTAATGAGACCCAGTACTTC. Protein: CASSLRRGGPPNETQYF.

This clone was observed a few times. The rearrangement links TRBV6-4 to TRBJ2-1; D uncertain. CDR1 and CDR2 (germline): MRHNA, SNTAGT. Deletions cut 1 base from V and 15 bases from J, with 10 bases between. CDR3 size: 11 residues. The CDR3 bases are TGTGCCAGCAGTGACTGCCCCAGGCCGTTCTTC. The encoded protein is CASSDCPRPFF.

This chain connects TRBV7-6 to TRBJ2-3; 10 bases match TRBD2. CDR3 length: 18 residues. The germline gives CDR1 SGHVS, CDR2 FNYEAQ. Trimming cost V 3 bases and J 2 bases; bases outside gene matches: 11. Written as DNA, the CDR3 is TGTGCCAGCAGCTTTGGGGGGCTAGCGGGAGTTCCCACAGATACGCAGTATTTT. This codes for CASSFGGLAGVPTDTQYF.

The chain carries TRBV19 and TRBJ1-1, with no clear D. Trimming took off 5 bases at V and 4 bases at J, with 17 bases between the two ends. Germline CDR1 reads LNHDA; CDR2 reads SQIVND (reference sequence). This CDR3 has 15 residues. The CDR3 sequence is CASSAIADGGTEAFF. DNA of the CDR3: TGTGCCAGTAGTGCTATAGCGGACGGCGGCACTGAAGCTTTCTTT.

The J gene is TRBJ2-7, the V gene TRBV7-9, with D perhaps matching TRBD1 (6 bases). The V gene's germline CDR1 is SEHNR and CDR2 FQNEAQ (reference sequence). Trimming cost V 6 bases and J 6 bases, with 18 bases left between them. The CDR3 has 14 residues. This CDR3 reads CASSFNRAPSEQYF. The CDR3 DNA is TGTGCCAGCAGTTTCAACAGGGCTCCGTCCGAGCAGTACTTC.

J is TRBJ1-1 and V is TRBV29-1, with D perhaps TRBD1 (5 bases). The CDR3 has 11 residues. V shed 7 bases and J shed 5 bases, with 11 bases lying between them. CDR1 SQVTM and CDR2 ANQGSEA come from the germline V gene. The CDR3 loop is CSGTFGTEAFF. The CDR3 DNA is TGCAGCGGGACATTTGGTACTGAAGCTTTCTTT.

The rearrangement links TRBV5-1 to TRBJ2-3; D is undetermined. V lost 4 bases to trimming and J lost 0 bases, with 6 bases between them. Germline V gene sequence: CDR1 SGHRS, CDR2 YFSETQ. This CDR3 contains 13 residues. CDR3 sequence: CASSPGSTDTQYF. DNA for the CDR3: TGCGCCAGCAGCCCCGGGAGCACAGATACGCAGTATTTT.

The chain links TRBV29-1 to TRBJ2-3; 8 nucleotides align to TRBD1. The germline gives CDR1 SQVTM, CDR2 ANQGSEA. The V segment lost 1 base and the J segment 10 bases; nucleotides outside the gene matches: 19. The CDR3 runs to 17 residues. The CDR3 sequence is CSVEVGGQEDPNNPQYF. The CDR3, as DNA: TGCAGCGTTGAAGTTGGGGGACAGGAGGATCCCAACAACCCGCAGTATTTT.